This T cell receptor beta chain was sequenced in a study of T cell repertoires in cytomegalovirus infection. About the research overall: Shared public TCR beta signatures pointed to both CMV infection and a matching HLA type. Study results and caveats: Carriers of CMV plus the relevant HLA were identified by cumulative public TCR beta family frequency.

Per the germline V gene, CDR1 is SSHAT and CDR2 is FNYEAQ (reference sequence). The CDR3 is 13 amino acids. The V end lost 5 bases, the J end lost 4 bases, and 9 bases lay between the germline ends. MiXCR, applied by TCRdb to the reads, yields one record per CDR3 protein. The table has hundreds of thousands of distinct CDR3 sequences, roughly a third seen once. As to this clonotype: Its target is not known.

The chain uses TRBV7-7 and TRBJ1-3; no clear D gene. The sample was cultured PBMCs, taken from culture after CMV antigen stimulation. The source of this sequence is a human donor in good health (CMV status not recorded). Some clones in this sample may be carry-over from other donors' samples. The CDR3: CASSAQEGNTIYF. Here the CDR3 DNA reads TGTGCCAGCAGCGCCCAAGAGGGAAACACCATATATTTT.